One T cell receptor (beta chain) is described in this entry. What it recognizes is unknown. Germline V gene data show CDR1 as DFQATT and CDR2 as SNEGSKA (reference sequence). J lost 10 bases, V lost 3 bases, and 12 bases had no gene match. The CDR3 is made up of 15 amino acids. TCRdb fed the RT-PCR reads into MiXCR, producing one record per CDR3 protein. The sample lists about 620,000 distinct CDR3 sequences; over 9.5% were seen once. This record belongs to a study of response to subunit inactivated influenza vaccine. Study-level results: Researchers suggested that each seasonal influenza vaccination recruits few new T cells.

Sequenced material: PBMCs from blood, taken on the day of vaccination. The rearrangement links TRBV20-1 to TRBJ2-1; 10 bases map to TRBD2. The TCR was taken from a man in his fifties who received an inactivated influenza vaccine. CDR3 sequence reads: CSASGLADSGVEQFF. The CDR3 DNA reads as TGCAGTGCTAGTGGACTAGCGGATAGCGGTGTCGAGCAGTTCTTC.